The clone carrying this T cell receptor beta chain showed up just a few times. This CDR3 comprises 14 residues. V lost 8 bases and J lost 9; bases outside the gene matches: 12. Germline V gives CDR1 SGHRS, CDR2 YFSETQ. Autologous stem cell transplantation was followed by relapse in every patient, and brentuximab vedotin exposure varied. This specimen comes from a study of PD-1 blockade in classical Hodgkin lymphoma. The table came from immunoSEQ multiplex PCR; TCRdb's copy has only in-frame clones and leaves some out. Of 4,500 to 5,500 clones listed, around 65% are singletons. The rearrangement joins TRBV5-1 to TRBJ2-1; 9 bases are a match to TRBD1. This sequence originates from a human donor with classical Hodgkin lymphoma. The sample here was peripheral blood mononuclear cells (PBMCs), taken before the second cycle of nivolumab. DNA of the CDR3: TGCGCCAGTTCCCAGGGGACAGGGCCCCGTGAGCAGTTCTTC. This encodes CASSQGTGPREQFF.